Following are 5 T cell receptor beta chains from one sample sequenced in a study of blood T cell repertoires in COVID-19. The method was immunoSEQ multiplex PCR; TCRdb's version includes in-frame clones alone and lacks a portion of them. The sample shows 150,000 or so clones, approximately 80% of them seen only once. Specimen: peripheral blood. These receptors were obtained from a woman at least 80 years old with acute or convalescent COVID-19.

The rearrangement links TRBV29-1 to TRBJ2-1, with a weak D call TRBD1 (6 bases). This CDR3 is built from 15 residues. Trimming cost V 4 bases and J 1 base, with 14 bases left between them. The germline V gene has CDR1 SQVTM and CDR2 ANQGSEA. CDR3 sequence: CSVVPLQGSYNEQFF. For the CDR3, the DNA is TGCAGCGTTGTCCCTTTACAGGGATCCTACAATGAGCAGTTCTTC.

The chain uses TRBV6-5 and TRBJ2-3, with D possibly being TRBD2 (6 bases). Trimming left V 10 bases short and J 6 bases short, with 17 bases between. The CDR3 length is 13 residues. The V gene's germline CDR1 is MNHEY and CDR2 SVGAGI. CDR3 nucleotides: TGTGCCACTACGGAGGGCGGGCGGGATACGCAGTATTTT. Its protein is CATTEGGRDTQYF.

V usage is TRBV5-4 and J usage is TRBJ2-5; D not certain. The V and J ends lost 0 bases and 7 bases respectively, with 10 bases between them. The germline CDR1 and CDR2 sequences are SGHNT and YYREEE (reference sequence). The CDR3 consists of 13 residues. The CDR3, as DNA: TGTGCCAGCAGCTTGGCCGAGCGACCGACCCAGTACTTC. The encoded protein is CASSLAERPTQYF.

The chain recombines TRBV6-5 with TRBJ2-5, with D possibly being TRBD2 (6 bases). Trimming cost V 2 bases and J 4 bases, with 11 bases left between them. Germline V gene lookup returns CDR1 MNHEY and CDR2 SVGAGI. CDR3 length: 14 residues. The chain's CDR3 is CASSYMGRPETQYF. The CDR3 nucleotides are TGTGCCAGCAGTTACATGGGGAGGCCAGAGACCCAGTACTTC.

This clone was picked up one time. This chain links TRBV5-8 with TRBJ2-6; D uncertain. CDR1 SGHTS and CDR2 YDEGEE come from the germline V gene. This CDR3 is 14 amino acids long. Trimming stripped 5 bases from V and 0 bases from J, with 6 bases between. CDR3 sequence reads: CASRTYSGANVLTF. In DNA form, the CDR3 reads TGTGCCAGCAGAACCTACTCTGGGGCCAACGTCCTGACTTTC.